This is a list of T cell receptor beta chains from one sample in a study of shared clonotypes between healthy human individuals. Repertoires were generated with immunoSEQ multiplex PCR, while TCRdb's copy carries only in-frame clones and drops some. The repertoire has around 1,900,000 clones, approximately 92% of them found once; the top ten carry more than 1.5%. The sequenced sample was naive CD8+ T cells from PBMCs. The receptors originated from a man aged 18 to 30 in good health. Some clones in this sample may be carry-over from other donors' samples. Each CDR3 is given with its conserved first and last residue. D genes are given only for firm matches. Not all rows give a size; the values are once, few, many and, for expanded clones, a class.

TRBD2	TRBV4-3	-	TRBJ2-1	TGCGCCAGCAGCCAAGATTGGGCTAGCGGGTTCGATGAGCAGTTCTTC	CASSQDWASGFDEQFF
-	TRBV4-1	once	TRBJ2-1	TGCGCCAGCAGCCAAGCCCCGACAGCGAGCTCCTACAATGAGCAGTTCTTC	CASSQAPTASSYNEQFF
-	TRBV7-9	-	TRBJ1-4	TGTGCCAGCAGCTTAGCGCCACAGGATGAAAAACTGTTTTTT	CASSLAPQDEKLFF
TRBD2	TRBV28	-	TRBJ2-2	TGTGCCAGCACCCCAGGGACTAGATCCGGGGAGCTGTTTTTT	CASTPGTRSGELFF
-	TRBV7-2	few	TRBJ1-2	TGTGCCAGCAGCCAAGGGCGAACTATGACTAACTATGGCTACACCTTC	CASSQGRTMTNYGYTF
-	TRBV27	-	TRBJ1-1	TGTGCCAGCAGCTTCAAGAGAGGCGGGTTAGAAGCTTTCTTT	CASSFKRGGLEAFF
-	TRBV28	-	TRBJ2-7	TGTGCCAGCAGAAGAGGAAGCGGCGAGCAGTACTTC	CASRRGSGEQYF
-	TRBV7-9	-	TRBJ2-7	TGTGCCAGCAGCTTTGGCCCCTACGAGCAGTACTTC	CASSFGPYEQYF
-	TRBV2	-	TRBJ1-4	TGTGCCAGCAGGGAGCCTAATGAAAAACTGTTTTTT	CASREPNEKLFF
TRBD2	TRBV19	few	TRBJ2-2	TGTGCCAGTAGTATGTCAGCGGGAGTACGGACCGGGGAGCTGTTTTTT	CASSMSAGVRTGELFF
-	TRBV9	-	TRBJ2-7	TGTGCCAGCAGCGGCAGCCAAGGTCTGAACTACGAGCAGTACTTC	CASSGSQGLNYEQYF
TRBD2	TRBV27	once	TRBJ2-7	TGTGCCAGCAGCCCGACTAGCGGATTCTACGAGCAGTACTTC	CASSPTSGFYEQYF
-	TRBV7-9	-	TRBJ2-1	TGTGCCAGCAGCTTAAGTGCGTCACAACAGCAGTTCTTC	CASSLSASQQQFF
TRBD2	TRBV18	-	TRBJ2-7	TGTGCCAGCTCACCCAGCCGAGGAGCGGGAAGGTACGAGCAGTACTTC	CASSPSRGAGRYEQYF
-	TRBV27	-	TRBJ2-7	TGTGCCAGCAATCCGACAGGAGGCTACGAGCAGTACTTC	CASNPTGGYEQYF
TRBD1	TRBV27	-	TRBJ1-5	TGTGCCAGCAGTCCAGGGACAGGCCCGAAAAGAATTAGCAATCAGCCCCAGCATTTT	CASSPGTGPKRISNQPQHF